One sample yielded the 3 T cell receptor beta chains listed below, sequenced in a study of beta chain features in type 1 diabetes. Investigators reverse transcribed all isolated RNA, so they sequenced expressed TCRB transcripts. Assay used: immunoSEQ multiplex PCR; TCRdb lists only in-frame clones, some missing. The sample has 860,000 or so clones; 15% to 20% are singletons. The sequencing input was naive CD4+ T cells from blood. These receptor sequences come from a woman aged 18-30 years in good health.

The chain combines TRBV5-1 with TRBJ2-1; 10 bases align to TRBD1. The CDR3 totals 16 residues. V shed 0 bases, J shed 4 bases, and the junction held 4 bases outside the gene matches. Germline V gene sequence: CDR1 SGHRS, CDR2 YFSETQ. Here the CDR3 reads CASSLAGTGAYNEQFF. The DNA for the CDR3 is TGCGCCAGCAGCTTGGCCGGGACAGGGGCTTACAATGAGCAGTTCTTC.

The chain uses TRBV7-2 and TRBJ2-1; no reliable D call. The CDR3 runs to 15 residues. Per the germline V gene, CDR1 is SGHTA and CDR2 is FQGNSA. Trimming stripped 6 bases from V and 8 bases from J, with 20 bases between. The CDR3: CASSFMAPPGYEQFF. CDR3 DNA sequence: TGTGCCAGCAGTTTTATGGCCCCCCCCGGGTATGAGCAGTTCTTC.

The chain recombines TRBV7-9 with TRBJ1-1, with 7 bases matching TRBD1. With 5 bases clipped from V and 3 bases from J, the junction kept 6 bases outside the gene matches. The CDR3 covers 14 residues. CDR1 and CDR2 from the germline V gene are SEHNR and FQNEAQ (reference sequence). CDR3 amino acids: CASSQGQPHTEAFF. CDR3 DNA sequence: TGTGCCAGCAGCCAGGGACAGCCGCACACTGAAGCTTTCTTT.